Listed below are T cell receptor beta chains from one sample, sequenced in a study of beta chain features in type 1 diabetes. Profiled with immunoSEQ multiplex PCR; TCRdb holds only in-frame clones, not every one. Of more than 130,000 clones in the sample, about 7% were seen once. Sequencing was carried out using central memory CD4+ T cells from blood. The receptors shown here come from a woman under 40 in good health. CDR3s include the opening cysteine and the closing phenylalanine or tryptophan. D genes are given only for firm matches. Size is omitted from some rows. Given values are once, few, many or a class for expanded clones.

>TRBJ2-5|few|TRBV18|TRBD2
CASSPTSGRLQETQYF
TGTGCCAGCTCACCAACTAGCGGGAGGCTCCAAGAGACCCAGTACTTC
>TRBJ1-5|NA|TRBV19|TRBD1
CATDQTGTGAQPQHF
TGTGCCACCGATCAAACCGGGACAGGGGCCCAGCCCCAGCATTTT
>TRBJ1-5|few|TRBV5-5|TRBD1
CASSPSGGQGIQPQHF
TGTGCCAGCAGCCCATCAGGCGGACAGGGGATTCAGCCCCAGCATTTT
>TRBJ2-5|few|TRBV11-2|NA
CASSPKTSLNSLETQYF
TGTGCCAGCAGCCCGAAGACTAGTTTAAATTCTTTGGAGACCCAGTACTTC
>TRBJ2-7|NA|TRBV7-2|NA
CASSLIPAGFGEQYF
TGTGCCAGCAGCTTAATTCCGGCGGGGTTTGGCGAGCAGTACTTC
>TRBJ2-3|NA|TRBV4-2|TRBD2
CASSQDQREGTDTQYF
TGTGCCAGCAGCCAAGACCAGCGGGAGGGCACAGATACGCAGTATTTT
>TRBJ2-2|few|TRBV6-6|TRBD2
CASSYRAGPSGELFF
TGTGCCAGCAGTTACAGAGCGGGACCCAGCGGGGAGCTGTTTTTT
>TRBJ1-5|few|TRBV5-6|TRBD1
CASSPRWGQRSNQPQHF
TGTGCCAGCAGTCCGAGGTGGGGACAGCGGAGCAATCAGCCCCAGCATTTT
>TRBJ2-2|NA|TRBV7-9|TRBD1
CASTTDRGQGANTGELFF
TGTGCCAGCACCACCGACCGAGGGCAGGGGGCGAACACCGGGGAGCTGTTTTTT
>TRBJ2-7|NA|TRBV18|NA
CASSPVQTAYEQYF
TGTGCCAGCTCACCGGTCCAGACAGCCTACGAGCAGTACTTC
>TRBJ2-7|few|TRBV21-1|NA
CASSNGGRAYEQYF
TGTGCCAGCAGCAATGGAGGGAGGGCCTACGAGCAGTACTTC
>TRBJ2-1|NA|TRBV28|TRBD1
CASSRPTGATNEQFF
TGTGCCAGCAGCAGACCCACAGGGGCCACCAATGAGCAGTTCTTC
>TRBJ2-3|many|TRBV4-3|NA
CASSQDLFRNTDTQYF
TGCGCCAGCAGCCAAGATCTCTTCAGGAACACAGATACGCAGTATTTT
>TRBJ2-6|few|TRBV9|TRBD1
CASSEGTGGFGANVLTF
TGTGCCAGCAGCGAGGGGACAGGGGGTTTTGGGGCCAACGTCCTGACTTTC
>TRBJ2-3|few|TRBV28|TRBD2
CASSPHPGTSGRATDTQYF
TGTGCCAGCAGCCCCCACCCCGGGACTAGCGGGAGGGCTACAGATACGCAGTATTTT
>TRBJ2-1|NA|TRBV9|NA
CASSAHMGLYNEQFF
TGTGCCAGCAGCGCCCATATGGGCCTTTACAATGAGCAGTTCTTC
>TRBJ2-7|few|TRBV7-8|NA
CASSLVERGSQYF
TGTGCCAGCAGCTTGGTGGAGCGCGGGTCGCAGTACTTC
>TRBJ1-4|NA|TRBV30|TRBD1
CAWRRQGWTNEKLFF
TGTGCCTGGAGGAGACAGGGTTGGACTAATGAAAAACTGTTTTTT
>TRBJ1-1|few|TRBV11-2|NA
CASSLASVAFF
TGTGCCAGCAGCTTAGCATCGGTAGCTTTCTTT
>TRBJ2-1|few|TRBV27|TRBD2
CASSSGVAGGYNEQFF
TGTGCCAGCAGTTCCGGGGTAGCGGGAGGGTACAATGAGCAGTTCTTC
>TRBJ2-7|NA|TRBV4-3|NA
CASSQDPGDGTYEQYF
TGCGCCAGCAGCCAAGATCCGGGGGACGGCACCTACGAGCAGTACTTC
>TRBJ2-5|many|TRBV7-9|TRBD2
CASQGGRLFEETQYF
TGTGCCAGCCAGGGCGGGAGGCTTTTTGAAGAGACCCAGTACTTC
>TRBJ1-1|NA|TRBV6-6|TRBD1
CASDPGDREFTEAFF
TGTGCCAGCGACCCCGGGGACAGGGAGTTCACTGAAGCTTTCTTT
>TRBJ2-1|NA|TRBV5-4|TRBD2
CASSQDPPMSGRINEQFF
TGTGCCAGCAGCCAAGATCCCCCCATGAGCGGGAGAATCAATGAGCAGTTCTTC
>TRBJ2-1|few|TRBV6-6|NA
CASNKGGEQFF
TGTGCCAGCAATAAGGGGGGGGAGCAGTTCTTC
>TRBJ2-5|NA|TRBV30|NA
CAWRLGVATQYF
TGTGCCTGGAGGCTGGGCGTGGCGACCCAGTACTTC
>TRBJ2-3|few|TRBV4-3|NA
CASSQDPKTGADTQYF
TGCGCCAGCAGCCAAGACCCAAAAACAGGTGCGGATACGCAGTATTTT
>TRBJ2-1|few|TRBV7-9|TRBD2
CASSLGTSGDNEQFF
TGTGCCAGCAGCCTCGGGACTAGCGGAGACAATGAGCAGTTCTTC
>TRBJ1-5|few|TRBV27|TRBD1
CASSSGTGKSNQPQHF
TGTGCCAGCAGTTCGGGGACAGGTAAAAGCAATCAGCCCCAGCATTTT
>TRBJ2-1|few|TRBV7-2|NA
CASSFGGSTNEQFF
TGTGCCAGCAGCTTCGGCGGGTCCACCAATGAGCAGTTCTTC
>TRBJ2-5|NA|TRBV7-2|TRBD2
CASRARSSGQETQYF
TGTGCCAGCAGGGCTAGGTCTAGCGGACAAGAGACCCAGTACTTC